Detailed here is one T cell receptor (beta chain). Its antigen remains unidentified. This sample is drawn from a study of T cell clonotyping in hematopoietic cell transplantation. Study information: Cytoreduction preceded collection of pretransplant recipient samples.

V lost 6 bases, J lost 12 bases, and 17 bases stayed unmatched. Germline V gene data show CDR1 as SNHLY and CDR2 as FYNNEI. The length of the CDR3 is 15 residues. The table came from immunoSEQ multiplex PCR; TCRdb's copy has only in-frame clones and leaves some out. The sample consists of 65,000 to 80,000 clones, around 96% of them appearing once. Specified time point: recipient sample about 28 days before transplant, after cytoreduction. Samples: about 28 days before transplant, then days 30, 100 and 180 after. Study results and limitations: Few recipient clonotypes overlapped donors; over 97% were de novo at given depth.

Sequenced material: peripheral blood mononuclear cells, taken before stem cell transplant. This clonotype was sampled from a woman in her 50s with acute myeloid leukemia. Some clones in this sample may be carry-over from other donors' samples. J is TRBJ2-1 and V is TRBV2, with 7 bases matching TRBD2. The CDR3 bases are TGTGCCAGCAGGAGAGGGACTACCTCCGTCCCGCGGCAGTTCTTC. Protein: CASRRGTTSVPRQFF.